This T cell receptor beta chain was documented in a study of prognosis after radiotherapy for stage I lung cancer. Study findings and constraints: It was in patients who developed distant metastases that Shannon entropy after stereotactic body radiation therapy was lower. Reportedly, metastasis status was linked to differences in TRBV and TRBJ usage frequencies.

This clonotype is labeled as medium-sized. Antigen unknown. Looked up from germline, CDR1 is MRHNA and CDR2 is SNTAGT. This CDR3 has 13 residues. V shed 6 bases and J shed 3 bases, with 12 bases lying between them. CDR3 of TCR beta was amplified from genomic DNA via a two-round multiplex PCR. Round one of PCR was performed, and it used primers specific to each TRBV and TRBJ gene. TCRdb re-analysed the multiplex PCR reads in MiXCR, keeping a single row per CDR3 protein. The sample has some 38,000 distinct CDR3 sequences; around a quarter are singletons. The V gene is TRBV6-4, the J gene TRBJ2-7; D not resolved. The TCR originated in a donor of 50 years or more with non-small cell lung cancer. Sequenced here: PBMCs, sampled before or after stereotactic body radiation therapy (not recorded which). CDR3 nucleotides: TGTGCCAGCAGCGTCGAGGCAGGCTACGAGCAGTACTTC. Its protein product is CASSVEAGYEQYF.